This is a list of T cell receptor beta chains from one sample in a study of low-dose radiotherapy and immunotherapy resistance in tumors. MiXCR was run by TCRdb on the reads, yielding one entry per CDR3 protein. The sample lists some 46,000 distinct CDR3 sequences; less than 30% were seen once. The material was PBMCs, obtained after low-dose radiotherapy plus immunotherapy. All receptors derive from a male donor with prostate cancer. Both conserved end residues are part of each CDR3. A D gene is named only where the DNA matches it firmly. Rows give clone size only sometimes, using once, few, many, or a class for an expanded clone.

D | J | V | length | size | DNA | CDR3
- | TRBJ1-1 | TRBV6-5 | 13 | medium-sized | TGTGCCAGCAGACCCGGGGGGAACACTGAAGCTTTCTTT | CASRPGGNTEAFF
TRBD1 | TRBJ1-5 | TRBV2 | 15 | - | TGTGCCAGCAGCCTCGGGACAGGGGGCAATCAGCCCCAGCATTTT | CASSLGTGGNQPQHF
- | TRBJ2-4 | TRBV7-6 | 14 | many | TGTGCCAGCAGCTTAGGACCGCCCCGCGACATTCAGTACTTC | CASSLGPPRDIQYF
- | TRBJ1-5 | TRBV5-1 | 15 | many | TGCGCCAGCAGCCTGGACGGCACGGGCAATCAGCCCCAGCATTTT | CASSLDGTGNQPQHF
TRBD2 | TRBJ2-7 | TRBV15 | 15 | few | TGTGCCACCAGCAGAGGCGGGACTAGCTTGTACGAGCAGTACTTC | CATSRGGTSLYEQYF
- | TRBJ1-1 | TRBV24-1 | 13 | few | TGTGCCACCAGACAACGGATGAACACTGAAGCTTTCTTT | CATRQRMNTEAFF
- | TRBJ2-7 | TRBV5-1 | 13 | many | TGCGCCAGCAGCTCGGGGACTCTGTCTGAGCAGTACTTC | CASSSGTLSEQYF
TRBD1 | TRBJ2-7 | TRBV6-2/TRBV6-3 | 14 | - | TGTGCCAGCAGCGTCAGACAGGGGATCTACGAGCAGTACTTC | CASSVRQGIYEQYF
- | TRBJ2-1 | TRBV11-2 | 18 | many | TGTGCCAGCAGTTCTTTCCGCGGCGGGAAGAGCTCCTACAATGAGCAGTTCTTC | CASSSFRGGKSSYNEQFF
- | TRBJ2-5 | TRBV4-2 | 16 | many | TGTGCCAGCAGCCAAGCGGGCGGGGGCCTCCAAGAGACCCAGTACTTC | CASSQAGGGLQETQYF
- | TRBJ1-2 | TRBV5-1 | 17 | - | TGCGCCAGCACCACGCCGGCAAGGGCGTCGTACGGGCCTGGCTACACCTTC | CASTTPARASYGPGYTF
- | TRBJ2-1 | TRBV20-1 | 13 | - | TGCAGTGCTTCCGGGACAACCTACAATGAGCAGTTCTTC | CSASGTTYNEQFF
- | TRBJ2-2 | TRBV14 | 14 | many | TGTGCCAGCAGCAAGACCATCGGGGCCGGGGAGCTGTTTTTT | CASSKTIGAGELFF
- | TRBJ2-3 | TRBV21-1 | 15 | many | TGTGCCAGCAGCAAACCCGGACGGCACATGGATACGCAGTATTTT | CASSKPGRHMDTQYF
- | TRBJ1-1 | TRBV2 | 12 | many | TGTGCCAGCAGTGAAGCTTCCCGTCAGGGCTTCTTT | CASSEASRQGFF